This T cell receptor beta chain was identified during a study of T cells expressing NK-cell markers. Study as a whole: In sorted CD3+CD56+NKG2C+, CD3+CD56+NKG2C- and CD3+CD56-NKG2C+ T cells, TCR beta repertoires were obtained. Most of the eight sequenced donors were classified as HCMV-seropositive, and one was classified as seronegative.

The V gene's germline CDR1 is SGHTA and CDR2 FQGTGA. The CDR3 contains 14 residues. Broader study findings: In a few donors, dominant clonotypes made up roughly 28.3-65% of CD3+CD56-NKG2C+ cells.

Notes on this clonotype: The antigen remains unidentified.

From the 5' RACE reads, TCRdb lists one entry per CDR3 protein and no DNA. The repertoire table contains 350,000 to 450,000 distinct CDR3 sequences. This chain uses TRBV7-3 with TRBJ1-2. The sequenced sample was blood T cells: a sorted CD56 or NKG2C T cell subset, CD4+ or CD8+ T cells, or bulk PBMC T cells (not recorded which). This TCR derives from a man aged 18-70 years in good health. CDR3 loop: CASRFNSRAGGYTF. Combining the CDR3 with reference TRBV7-3 and TRBJ1-2 gives the whole variable domain GAGVSQTPSNKVTEKGKYVELRCDPISGHTALYWYRQSLGQGPEFLIYFQGTGAADDSGLPNDRFFAVRPEGSVSTLKIQRTERGDSAVYLCASRFNSRAGGYTFGSGTRLTVV.